Presented here are 20 T cell receptor delta chains from one specimen sequenced in a study of γδ T cells in repeated Plasmodium falciparum infection. TCRdb reanalysed the multiplex PCR reads with CATT. The repertoire holds some 100,000 delta-chain clones, with 1.4% to 1.5% as singletons. Bulk repertoires came from Vgamma9/Vdelta2+ or Vdelta2-negative gammadelta T cells flow-sorted from PBMC. The sample was gamma-delta T cells from blood. The receptor set was obtained from a pool of human donors (malaria-infected and uninfected, not separated).

This clone was seen repeatedly, ten times or more. A far larger clone is only one base removed, so a read error is likely. The same CDR3 can be traced to other DNA sequences in this sample. V usage is TRDV1 and J usage is TRDJ2; the match to TRDD3 covers 7 bases. TCRdb records no J gene; here it was assigned by comparing the DNA to germline. The CDR3 totals 23 residues. V shed 2 bases, J shed 2 bases, and the junction held 26 bases outside the gene matches. The germline CDR1 and CDR2 sequences are TSWWSYY and QGS. The CDR3 DNA reads TGTGCTCTTGGGGAAAGGTACTTAGGCTTTCGCCTTCGGATACGATCCTTGACAGCACAACTCTTCTTT. Residues: CALGERYLGFRLRIRSLTAQLFF.

This clone was recorded at least ten times. The CDR3 bases are TGTGCTCTTGGGGAAGGCGGGGGCCCCACCGATAAACTCATCTTT. Protein product: CALGEGGGPTDKLIF. J is TRDJ1 and V is TRDV1; tentative D call: TRDD3 (5 bases). The CDR3 spans 15 residues. Trimming took 2 bases from V and 1 from J, leaving 11 bases between them. Germline assignment: CDR1 TSWWSYY and CDR2 QGS.

A word on this clone: The amino acid sequence in TCRdb belongs to a much larger clone and departs from this DNA's translation at residue 11, likely a sequencing read error; the sequence shown is translated from the DNA. The CDR3 loop reads CACDTWGYAWGTRQMFF. CDR3 in DNA: TGTGCCTGTGACACCTGGGGATACGCGTGGGGCACCCGACAGATGTTTTTC. The chain combines TRDV2 with TRDJ3; 9 bases line up with TRDD3. The J gene, left out of TCRdb, was set here by checking the DNA against germline. The germline gives CDR1 GEAIGNYY, CDR2 EKD. The CDR3 runs 17 residues.

As for this clone: The amino acid sequence in TCRdb belongs to a much larger clone and departs from this DNA's translation at residue 10, likely a sequencing read error; the sequence shown is translated from the DNA. The chain employs TRAV36/DV7 and TRDJ1, with D possibly being TRDD3 (6 bases). Germline V gives CDR1 VTNFRS, CDR2 LTSSGIE (reference sequence). Trimming cost V 2 bases and J 1 base, with 18 bases left between them. The CDR3 sequence is 16 residues long. The CDR3 nucleotides are TGTGCTGTGGATATGGTTTCCTGGGGAATCACCGATAAACTCATCTTT. It encodes CAVDMVSWGITDKLIF.

By share of the sample, this clone is medium-sized. This chain uses TRDV1 with TRDJ1, with TRDD3 matching over 8 bases. V gave up 1 base and J gave up 1 base; unmatched junction bases: 17. The CDR3 has 20 amino acids. CDR1 is TSWWSYY, CDR2 QGS, per germline. The DNA of the CDR3 is TGTGCTCTTGGGGAACCCAGCCCTCCCAAATACTGGGGGCTCACCGATAAACTCATCTTT. It specifies CALGEPSPPKYWGLTDKLIF.

This clone was detected ten times or more. This rearrangement joins TRDV3 to TRDJ1; 8 nucleotides line up with TRDD2. This CDR3 contains 16 residues. After removal of 4 bases from V and 0 bases from J, the junction contained 13 bases not matched to a gene. Germline V gene data show CDR1 as TVYSNPD and CDR2 as GDNSRS (reference sequence). The CDR3 protein is CAWTSYVPGYTDKLIF. The CDR3 coding sequence is TGTGCCTGGACTTCCTACGTACCTGGGTACACCGATAAACTCATCTTT.

This clone occurred a few times. A far more abundant clone sits one base away, making this likely a read error. This same CDR3 is encoded by further DNA sequences in the sample. J is TRDJ1 and V is TRDV1, with D possibly matching TRDD2 (7 bases). Because TCRdb records no J gene, it was assigned here through a match of the DNA to germline. CDR3 size: 19 residues. Looked up from germline, CDR1 is TSWWSYY and CDR2 is QGS. V was trimmed by 3 bases and J by 2 bases, leaving 25 bases between them. CDR3 in DNA: TGTGCTCTTGGGGATGACTATACGTGGGGGTTCCTACCTACCGATAAACTCATCTTT. Protein product: CALGDDYTWGFLPTDKLIF.

A few counts support this clone. The protein that TCRdb holds for this DNA derives from a much larger clone and differs from the translated DNA at residue 4, which likely indicates a read error; the protein shown here is translated from the DNA. The chain links TRDV2 to TRDJ1, with D perhaps being TRDD2 or TRDD3 (5 bases each). The J gene is not listed in TCRdb, so it was assigned here from a DNA match to germline. The CDR3 loop spans 21 amino acids. Per germline, CDR1 GEAIGNYY and CDR2 EKD. CDR3 DNA: TGTGCCTGTGGCACCGTCCCTCCTAACGCGTTACTGGTAAAAGACACCGATAAACTCATCTTT. Translating gives CACGTVPPNALLVKDTDKLIF.

Worth noting for this clone: This is likely an artifact of a read error, given a far larger clone one base away. The same CDR3 is also encoded by other DNA sequences in this sample. The chain employs TRDV1 and TRDJ1; 8 bases line up with TRDD3. Germline V gives CDR1 TSWWSYY, CDR2 QGS. This CDR3 is 19 amino acids long. V was clipped by 1 base and J by 2 bases; unmatched bases: 15. The CDR3 loop reads CALGEHYVSGDIDTDKLIF. The CDR3 DNA sequence: TGTGCTCTTGGGGAACATTACGTTTCGGGGGATATTGATACCGATAAACTCATCTTT.

To note about this clone: The protein given by TCRdb reflects a much larger clone and differs at residue 11 from this DNA's translation, likely from a read error; the protein shown is the DNA's translation. The gene calls are TRDV1 and TRDJ1; D is uncertain. TCRdb supplies no J gene; here it was assigned by aligning the nucleotide sequence to germline. V lost 1 base and J 1 base, leaving 22 bases between the germline ends. The germline CDR1 and CDR2 sequences are TSWWSYY and QGS. The CDR3 spans 19 residues. CDR3 amino acids: CALGEPERLPPLCTDKLIF. CDR3 sequence (DNA): TGTGCTCTTGGGGAACCCGAACGGCTCCCTCCCCTATGCACCGATAAACTCATCTTT.

This clone has a handful of counts. A far larger clone differs by one base, so this is likely a read error. The same CDR3 arises from other DNA sequences in this sample as well. The chain employs TRDV1 and TRDJ1; D call uncertain. CDR1 and CDR2 from the germline V gene are TSWWSYY and QGS. CDR3 size: 13 residues. V lost 6 bases and J lost 0, with 8 bases in between. The chain's CDR3 is CALGEAYTDKLIF. The CDR3 region has the DNA TGTGCTCTTGGAGAAGCCTACACCGATAAACTCATCTTT.

This clone was seen more than once but under ten times. This DNA's translation and the protein TCRdb lists, from a much larger clone, do not match at residue 7, likely due to a read error; the protein shown is translated from the DNA. Distinct nucleotide sequences in the sample also encode this CDR3. The chain couples TRDV1 to TRDJ1, with no clear D. The length of the CDR3 is 14 residues. The germline V gene has CDR1 TSWWSYY and CDR2 QGS. V lost 3 bases and J 4 bases, leaving 12 bases between the germline ends. This chain's CDR3 is CALGERHKYDKLIF. CDR3 coding DNA: TGTGCTCTTGGGGAGCGGCATAAGTACGATAAACTCATCTTT.

Details on this clone: This likely reflects a read error, since a far larger clone is one base away. Other DNA sequences from this sample encode an identical CDR3 as well. This chain links TRDV2 with TRDJ1; possibly TRDD3 for D (6 bases). The germline CDR1 and CDR2 sequences are GEAIGNYY and EKD. Trimming removed 0 bases at V and 0 bases at J, with 13 bases between. The CDR3 loop spans 16 amino acids. CDR3 amino acids: CACDTVAGAYTDKLIF. The CDR3 DNA follows: TGTGCCTGTGACACCGTGGCTGGGGCATACACCGATAAACTCATCTTT.

This clone was detected many times. One base separates it from a far larger clone, so it is likely a read error. This same CDR3 is encoded by further DNA sequences in the sample. The chain is built from TRDV2 and TRDJ1; D call uncertain. Germline values: CDR1 GEAIGNYY, CDR2 EKD. The CDR3 loop spans 17 amino acids. CDR3 DNA: TGTGCCTGTGACACAGTTGCCCGTCTGGTGTACACCGATAAGCTCATCTTT. This gives the protein CACDTVARLVYTDKLIF.

The sample holds a few counts of this clone. The protein given by TCRdb reflects a much larger clone and differs at residue 5 from this DNA's translation, likely from a read error; the protein shown is the DNA's translation. V usage is TRDV1 and J usage is TRDJ1; 9 nucleotides align to TRDD3. Germline matching of the DNA provided the J gene here, since TCRdb leaves it blank. Germline CDR1 TSWWSYY, CDR2 QGS. The CDR3 length is 19 residues. The V segment lost 4 bases and the J segment 3 bases; nucleotides outside the gene matches: 18. The CDR3 nucleotides read TGTGCTCTTGGGGGACAAGTCCCCTCGGGGATACGTCGCGCCGATAAACTCATCTTT. Translating gives CALGGQVPSGIRRADKLIF.

By sample fraction, this clone is medium-sized. The same CDR3 also results from other DNA sequences found in this sample. The CDR3 sequence: CALGELALPMKLGDSPSLALTAQLFF. CDR3 coding DNA: TGTGCTCTTGGGGAACTAGCGCTTCCTATGAAGCTGGGGGATTCTCCTTCCTTAGCTTTGACAGCACAACTCTTCTTT. The chain recombines TRDV1 with TRDJ2, with 9 bases aligning to TRDD3. With 0 bases clipped from V and 0 bases from J, the junction kept 29 bases outside the gene matches. Germline CDR1 TSWWSYY, CDR2 QGS. The CDR3 totals 26 residues.

This clone was detected a few times. A far larger clone is one nucleotide away, so this likely arose from a read error. The sample carries other DNA sequences with the same CDR3. The V and J genes are TRDV2 and TRDJ1; maybe TRDD3 (5 bases). TCRdb lists no J gene, so it was determined here by aligning the DNA to germline. V shed 4 bases and J shed 0 bases, with 20 bases lying between them. Germline V gene lookup returns CDR1 GEAIGNYY and CDR2 EKD. This CDR3 region has 17 residues. The CDR3 spells CACDGVSGGLNTDKLIF. DNA for the CDR3: TGTGCCTGTGATGGGGTGTCCGGGGGGTTAAACACCGATAAACTCATCTTT.

This clone was seen a handful of times. It is likely a read error: a sequence one base away is far more abundant. This sample also contains other DNA sequences that code for the same CDR3. The chain joins TRDV2 to TRDJ1; D is uncertain. The J gene was not available in TCRdb and was assigned here by matching the DNA to germline segments. The CDR3 extends over 16 amino acids. Looked up from germline, CDR1 is GEAIGNYY and CDR2 is EKD. Trimming left V 4 bases short and J 0 bases short, with 17 bases between. CDR3: CACDHLDYAYTDKLIF. The CDR3 DNA reads as TGTGCCTGTGATCACCTGGATTACGCGTACACCGATAAACTCATCTTT.

This clone was observed a handful of times. For this DNA, TCRdb reports the protein of a much larger clone, which diverges at residue 6, most likely from a read error; the protein presented here is translated directly from the DNA. The rearrangement links TRDV2 to TRDJ1; tentative D call: TRDD3 (5 bases). The J gene comes from matching the DNA to germline here; TCRdb lacks it. CDR1 is GEAIGNYY, CDR2 EKD, per germline. The V end was cut by 5 bases, the J end by 0 bases, with 15 bases between. The CDR3 consists of 15 residues. The CDR3 loop reads CACGVPGAYTDKLIF. In DNA form, the CDR3 reads TGTGCCTGTGGCGTGCCGGGGGCCTACACCGATAAACTCATCTTT.

The table lists this clone with a few counts. TCRdb has a much larger clone's protein, which differs at residue 8 from the translation of this DNA, likely because of a read error; what is shown is the protein translated from the DNA. The chain has TRDV2 and TRDJ2; a possible D gene is TRDD3 (5 bases). The J gene was not available in TCRdb and was assigned here by matching the DNA to germline segments. This CDR3 spans 15 amino acids. Trimming took 0 bases from V and 5 from J, leaving 12 bases between them. Germline loops: CDR1 GEAIGNYY, CDR2 EKD. The CDR3, as DNA: TGTGCCTGTGACACCGTACTGGAGGATACAGCACAACTCTTCTTT. Amino acids: CACDTVLEDTAQLFF.